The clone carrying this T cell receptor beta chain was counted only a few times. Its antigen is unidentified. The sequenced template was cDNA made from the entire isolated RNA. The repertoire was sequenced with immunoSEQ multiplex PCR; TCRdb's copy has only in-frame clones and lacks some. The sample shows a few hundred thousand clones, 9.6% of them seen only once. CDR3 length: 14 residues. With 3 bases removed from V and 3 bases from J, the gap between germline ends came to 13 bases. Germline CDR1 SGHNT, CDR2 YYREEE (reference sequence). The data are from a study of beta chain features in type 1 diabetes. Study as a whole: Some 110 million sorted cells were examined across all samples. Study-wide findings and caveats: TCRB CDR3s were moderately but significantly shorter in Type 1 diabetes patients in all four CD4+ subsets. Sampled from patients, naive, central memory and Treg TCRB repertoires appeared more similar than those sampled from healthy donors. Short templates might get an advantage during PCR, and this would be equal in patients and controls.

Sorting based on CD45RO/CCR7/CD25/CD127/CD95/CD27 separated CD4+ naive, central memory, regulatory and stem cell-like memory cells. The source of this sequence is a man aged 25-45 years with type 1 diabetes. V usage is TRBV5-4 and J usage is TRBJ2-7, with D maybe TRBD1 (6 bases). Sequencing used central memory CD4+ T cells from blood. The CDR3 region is CASSSNTGFYEQYF. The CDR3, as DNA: TGTGCCAGCAGCTCCAATACAGGGTTCTACGAGCAGTACTTC.